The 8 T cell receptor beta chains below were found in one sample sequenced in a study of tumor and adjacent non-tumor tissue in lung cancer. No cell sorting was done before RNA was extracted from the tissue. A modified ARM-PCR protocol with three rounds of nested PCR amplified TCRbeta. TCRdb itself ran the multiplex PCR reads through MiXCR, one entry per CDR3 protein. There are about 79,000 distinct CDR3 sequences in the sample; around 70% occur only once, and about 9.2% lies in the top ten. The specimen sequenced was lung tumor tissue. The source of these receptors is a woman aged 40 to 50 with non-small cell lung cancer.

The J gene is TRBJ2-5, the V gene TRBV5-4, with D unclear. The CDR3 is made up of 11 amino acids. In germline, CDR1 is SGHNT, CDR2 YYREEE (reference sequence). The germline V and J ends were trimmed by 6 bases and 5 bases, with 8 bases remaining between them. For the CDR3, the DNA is TGTGCCAGCAACGCCCCCGAGACCCAGTACTTC. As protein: CASNAPETQYF. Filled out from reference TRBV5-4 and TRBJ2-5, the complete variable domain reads ETGVTQSPTHLIKTRGQQVTLRCSSQSGHNTVSWYQQALGQGPQFIFQYYREEENGRGNFPPRFSGLQFPNYSSELNVNALELDDSALYLCASNAPETQYFGPGTRLLVL.

Here the CDR3 reads CASSQDDPNQPQYF. Here the CDR3 DNA reads TGTGCCAGCAGCCAAGATGACCCGAATCAGCCCCAGTATTTT. The rearrangement links TRBV4-2 to TRBJ1-5; D uncertain. The DNA end lines up better with TRBJ2-3; the J call may be wrong. Germline V lookup: CDR1 LGHNA, CDR2 YNFKEQ. CDR3 length equals 14 residues.

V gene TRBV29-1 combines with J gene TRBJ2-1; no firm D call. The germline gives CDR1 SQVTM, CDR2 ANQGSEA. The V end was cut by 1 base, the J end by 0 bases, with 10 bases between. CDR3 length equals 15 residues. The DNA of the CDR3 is TGCAGCGTTGAAGTCGGATACCACTCCTACAATGAGCAGTTCTTC. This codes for CSVEVGYHSYNEQFF.

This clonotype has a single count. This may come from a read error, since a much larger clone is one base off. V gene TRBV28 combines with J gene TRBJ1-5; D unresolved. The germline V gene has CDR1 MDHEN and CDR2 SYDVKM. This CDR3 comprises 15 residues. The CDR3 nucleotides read TGTGCCAGCAGTTCCGATCAATCCGGCTATCAGCCCCAGGATTTT. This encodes CASSSDQSGYQPQDF. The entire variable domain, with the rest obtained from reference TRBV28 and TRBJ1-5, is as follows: DVKVTQSSRYLVKRTGEKVFLECVQDMDHENMFWYRQDPGLGLRLIYFSYDVKMKEKGDIPEGYSVSREKKERFSLILESASTNQTSMYLCASSSDQSGYQPQDFGDGTRLSIL.

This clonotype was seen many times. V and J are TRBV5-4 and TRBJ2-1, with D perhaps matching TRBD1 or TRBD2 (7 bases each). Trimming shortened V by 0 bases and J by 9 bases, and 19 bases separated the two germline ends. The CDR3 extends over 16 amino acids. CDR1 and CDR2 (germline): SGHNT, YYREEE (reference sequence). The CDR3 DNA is TGTGCCAGCAGCTTGGGGGCGACAGGGAGGGCCACTGAGCAGTTCTTC. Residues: CASSLGATGRATEQFF.

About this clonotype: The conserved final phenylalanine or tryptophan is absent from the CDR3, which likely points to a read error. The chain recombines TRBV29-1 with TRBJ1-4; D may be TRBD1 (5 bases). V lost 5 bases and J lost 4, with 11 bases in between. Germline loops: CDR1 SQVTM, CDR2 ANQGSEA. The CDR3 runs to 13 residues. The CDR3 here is CSVTRTNNEKLFS. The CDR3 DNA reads TGCAGCGTTACGAGGACAAATAATGAAAAACTGTTTTCT.

CDR3 amino acids: CASNLDPQRSYEQYF. CDR3 in DNA: TGTGCCAGCAATTTGGATCCCCAGAGGTCCTACGAGCAGTACTTC. The J gene is TRBJ2-7, the V gene TRBV11-2; D is unresolved. The CDR3 contains 15 residues. V was pared by 7 bases and J by 1 base, with 17 bases between. Germline CDR1 is SGHAT and CDR2 is FQNNGV.

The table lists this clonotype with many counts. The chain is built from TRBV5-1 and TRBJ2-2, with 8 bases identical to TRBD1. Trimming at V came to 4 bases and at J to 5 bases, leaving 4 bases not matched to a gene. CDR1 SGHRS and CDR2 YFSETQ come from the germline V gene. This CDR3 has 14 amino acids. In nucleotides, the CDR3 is TGCGCCAGCAGCGGAAGGACAGGGACCGGGGAGCTGTTTTTT. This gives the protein CASSGRTGTGELFF.